The T cell receptor (beta chain) described here comes from a study of blood T cell repertoires in COVID-19 (dated by TCRdb to 2018 to 2020). General notes on the study: Samples from collaborators originated in the United States, Italy and Spain and spanned both the acute and convalescent phases of COVID-19. Nearly every sample came with metadata listing a de-identified subject ID, COVID-19 status, age in years and sex. Where available, HLA class I and class II types were taken from metadata supplied by the sample provider and were not determined by assay-based typing. The repertoires were released in a freely available public database meant as a resource for research on the immune response to SARS-CoV-2. The material from the prospective study consisted of cDNA or gDNA derived from T cells, B-cell-depleted T cells, or PBMCs. Deeply sampled blood TCRbeta repertoires from subjects exposed to, actively infected with, or recovered from COVID-19 were included in the dataset. The samples were drawn from the first 160 participants of the ongoing ImmuneRACE study and from roughly 1,300 subjects provided by 6 global collaborators.

TCRbeta CDR3 regions were amplified from genomic DNA by means of the immunoSEQ Assay, a bias-controlled multiplex PCR. As for how the authors treated the data: Within the assay, amplification of reference gene primers was used to estimate how many nucleated cells each sample contained. To quantify the absolute abundance of each unique TCRbeta CDR3 rearrangement, sequence reads were collapsed and filtered. Productive Simpson clonality was computed per sample as the square root of Simpson's diversity index over productive rearrangements. The table was pulled from immuneACCESS by TCRdb, which kept in-frame rearrangements only. Such tables lose some clones; where checked, under half of the loss comes from unresolved V genes, and the rest has no known cause. Clone size and V and J calls were adopted from that table, with D and trimming inferred from the DNA. This sample is represented by 45,000 to 50,000 clones; 75% to 85% of them were singletons. The top ten clones comprise less than 9.5% of the sample.

As to this clone: Its antigen is currently not known. No much larger clonotype is one base removed from it; base qualities were not supplied.

According to the germline V gene, CDR1 reads MNHNS and CDR2 reads SASEGT. V loses 3 bases, J loses 7 bases, and the germline ends lie 19 bases apart. The CDR3 contains 17 residues, cysteine and phenylalanine counted. Of the read, only the CDR3 DNA is kept; its 51 bases are in frame from base 1. Whole blood was collected in K2EDTA tubes by collaborating institutions according to the institutions' own protocols. For TCRbeta analysis, collaborators shipped samples in one of three forms: frozen whole blood, isolated PBMCs, or DNA extracted from either of those sample types. Broader findings and caveats from the paper: Clinical and demographic metadata were provided uncurated, with the amount varying by source and participant.

The receptor was isolated from an elderly man in a cohort sampled during active COVID-19. Input material: peripheral blood. Rearrangement joined TRBV6-1 to TRBJ1-6, and perhaps TRBD1 as D gene, on 6 matching bases. The DNA sequence is given as TGTGCCAGCAGTGATCCGATGGCGGGGGGCTGGAATTCACCCCTCCACTTT. Its coded protein is CASSDPMAGGWNSPLHF.